This T cell receptor beta chain came from a study of blood T cell repertoires in COVID-19. Study-wide context: T cells, B-cell-depleted T cells, or PBMCs provided the cDNA or gDNA that served as material.

The CDR3 runs 15 residues. V gave up 5 bases and J gave up 0 bases; unmatched junction bases: 4. Germline assignment: CDR1 SEHNR and CDR2 FQNEAQ (reference sequence). As handled by the study authors: Researchers report that nucleated cell counts were estimated from reference gene primer amplification. Clones were read by immunoSEQ multiplex PCR, and TCRdb kept only the in-frame ones, dropping some. The V and J calls and clone size were taken over from that table, and D and trimming were inferred from the DNA. The sample holds over 75,000 clones, roughly 83% seen once. The receptor was derived from a human donor in a cohort sampled during active COVID-19. The specimen sequenced was peripheral blood. The chain uses TRBV7-9 and TRBJ2-3; 8 positions agree with TRBD2. CDR3 in DNA: TGTGCCAGCAGCAAGCGGGAGATAAGCACAGATACGCAGTATTTT. Protein product: CASSKREISTDTQYF.